The clone carrying this T cell receptor beta chain has a count of ten or more. Its antigen remains unidentified. These data come from a study of T cells in Graves' hyperthyroidism and ophthalmopathy. Study-level results: Appearing also in blood were most of the thyroid clonotypes expanded above 0.001.

This CDR3 region has 14 residues. The V gene end was trimmed by 4 bases and the J gene end by 6 bases; junction bases not matched to a gene: 4. Germline CDR1 is SGHRS and CDR2 is YFSETQ. Amplification of TCR beta CDR3 regions used RNA as the template. When the TCR CDR3 underwent first-round RT-PCR, the HTBI primer set was used. MiXCR was run by TCRdb on the multiplex PCR reads, yielding one entry per CDR3 protein. The table has about 370,000 distinct CDR3 sequences, about 16% seen once. The authors obtained PBMCs from 10 ml of fresh peripheral blood. The receptor was derived from a woman aged 60-75 years with Graves' ophthalmopathy. V gene TRBV5-1 combines with J gene TRBJ2-1, with 10 positions matching TRBD2. Sequencing was done on a sample of blood. DNA for the CDR3: TGCGCCAGCAGCGTACTAGCGGGGCCCAATGAGCAGTTCTTC. This sequence encodes CASSVLAGPNEQFF.